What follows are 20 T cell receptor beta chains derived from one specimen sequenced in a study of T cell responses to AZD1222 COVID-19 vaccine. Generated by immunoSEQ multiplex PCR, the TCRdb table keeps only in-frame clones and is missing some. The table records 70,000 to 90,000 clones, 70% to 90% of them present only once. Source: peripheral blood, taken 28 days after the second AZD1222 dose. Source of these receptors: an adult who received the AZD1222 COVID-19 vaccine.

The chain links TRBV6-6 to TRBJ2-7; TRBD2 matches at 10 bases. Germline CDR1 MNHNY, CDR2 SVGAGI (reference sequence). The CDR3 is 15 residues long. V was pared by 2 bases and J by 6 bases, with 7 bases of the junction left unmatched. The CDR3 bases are TGTGCCAGCAGTTACGGGGCTAGCGGGAGTGGCGAGCAGTACTTC. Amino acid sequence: CASSYGASGSGEQYF.

The CDR3 bases are TGTGCCAGCAGCCCGAGGGGACTAGGGCTCTACAATGAGCAGTTCTTC. This codes for CASSPRGLGLYNEQFF. This chain joins TRBV7-3 and TRBJ2-1; 8 nucleotides line up with TRBD2. The V and J ends lost 5 bases and 3 bases, in that order; junction bases with no gene match: 9. The CDR3 is 16 residues long. Germline V gene lookup returns CDR1 SGHTA and CDR2 FQGTGA. The full variable domain, with the rest looked up from reference TRBV7-3 and TRBJ2-1, is GAGVSQTPSNKVTEKGKYVELRCDPISGHTALYWYRQSLGQGPEFLIYFQGTGAADDSGLPNDRFFAVRPEGSVSTLKIQRTERGDSAVYLCASSPRGLGLYNEQFFGPGTRLTVL.

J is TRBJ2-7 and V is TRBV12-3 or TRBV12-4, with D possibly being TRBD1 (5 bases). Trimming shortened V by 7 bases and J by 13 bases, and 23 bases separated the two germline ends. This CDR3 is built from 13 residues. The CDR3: CASTSNSPAGPYF. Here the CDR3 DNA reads TGTGCCAGCACTTCGAATAGCCCGGCAGGGCCCTACTTC.

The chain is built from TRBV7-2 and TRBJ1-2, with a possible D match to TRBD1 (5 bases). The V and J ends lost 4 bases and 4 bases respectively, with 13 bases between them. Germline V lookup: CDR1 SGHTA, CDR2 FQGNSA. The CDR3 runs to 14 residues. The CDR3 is CASSSSGGTYGYTF. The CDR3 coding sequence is TGTGCCAGCAGCTCCAGTGGGGGGACCTATGGCTACACCTTC.

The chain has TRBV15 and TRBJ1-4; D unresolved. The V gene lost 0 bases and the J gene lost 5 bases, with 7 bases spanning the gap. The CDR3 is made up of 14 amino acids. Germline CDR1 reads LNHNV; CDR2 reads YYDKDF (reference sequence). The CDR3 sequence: CATSRDYTNEKLFF. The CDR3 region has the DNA TGTGCCACCAGCAGAGATTACACGAATGAAAAACTGTTTTTT.

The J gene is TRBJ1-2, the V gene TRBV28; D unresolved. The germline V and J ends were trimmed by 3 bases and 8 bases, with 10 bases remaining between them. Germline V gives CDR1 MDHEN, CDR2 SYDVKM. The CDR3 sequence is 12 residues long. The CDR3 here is CASSFSGKGYTF. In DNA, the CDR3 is TGTGCCAGCAGTTTTTCAGGAAAGGGCTACACCTTC.

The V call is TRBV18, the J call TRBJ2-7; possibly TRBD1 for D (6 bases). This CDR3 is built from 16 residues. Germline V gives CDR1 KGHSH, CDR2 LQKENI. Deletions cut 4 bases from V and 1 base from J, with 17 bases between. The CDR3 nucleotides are TGTGCCAGCTCACAGCGACAGGCGGGCGCGTCCTACGAGCAGTACTTC. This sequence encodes CASSQRQAGASYEQYF.

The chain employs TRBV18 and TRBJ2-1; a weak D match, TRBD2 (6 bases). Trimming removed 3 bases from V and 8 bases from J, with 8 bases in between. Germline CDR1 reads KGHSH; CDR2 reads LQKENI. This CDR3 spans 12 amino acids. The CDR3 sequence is CASSPGGDEQFF. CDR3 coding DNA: TGTGCCAGCTCACCGGGGGGTGATGAGCAGTTCTTC.

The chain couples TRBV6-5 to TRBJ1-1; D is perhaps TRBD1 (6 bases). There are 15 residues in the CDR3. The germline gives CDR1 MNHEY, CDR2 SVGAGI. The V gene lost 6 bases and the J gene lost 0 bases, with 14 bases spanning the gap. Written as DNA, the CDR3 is TGTGCCAGCAGAGTACAGGGAAGGCTGAACACTGAAGCTTTCTTT. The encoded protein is CASRVQGRLNTEAFF.

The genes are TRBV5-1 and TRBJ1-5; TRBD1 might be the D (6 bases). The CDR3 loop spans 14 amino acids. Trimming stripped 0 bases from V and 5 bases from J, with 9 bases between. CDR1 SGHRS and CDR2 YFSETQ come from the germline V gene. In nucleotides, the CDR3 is TGCGCCAGCAGCTTGGCCGCAGGGGATCAGCCCCAGCATTTT. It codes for CASSLAAGDQPQHF.

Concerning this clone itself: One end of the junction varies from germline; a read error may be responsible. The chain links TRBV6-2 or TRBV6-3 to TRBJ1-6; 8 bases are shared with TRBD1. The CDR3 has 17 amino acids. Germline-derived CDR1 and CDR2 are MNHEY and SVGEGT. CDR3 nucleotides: TGTGCCAGCAGTTCTTCCCAGGGGGCATCCTTTAATTCACCCCTCCACTTT. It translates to CASSSSQGASFNSPLHF.

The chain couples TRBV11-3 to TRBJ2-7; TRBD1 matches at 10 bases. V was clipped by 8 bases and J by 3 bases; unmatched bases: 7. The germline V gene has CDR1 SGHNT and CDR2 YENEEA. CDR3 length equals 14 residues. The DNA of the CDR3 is TGTGCCAGCGGGGCCGGGACAGGGGACTACGAGCAGTACGTC. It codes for CASGAGTGDYEQYV.

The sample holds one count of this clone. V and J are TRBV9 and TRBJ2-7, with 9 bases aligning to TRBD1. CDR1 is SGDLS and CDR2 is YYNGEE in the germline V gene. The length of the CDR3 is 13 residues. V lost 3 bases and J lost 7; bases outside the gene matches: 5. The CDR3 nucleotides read TGTGCCAGCAGCGCCGGGACAGGGTTTGAGCAGTACTTC. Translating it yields CASSAGTGFEQYF.

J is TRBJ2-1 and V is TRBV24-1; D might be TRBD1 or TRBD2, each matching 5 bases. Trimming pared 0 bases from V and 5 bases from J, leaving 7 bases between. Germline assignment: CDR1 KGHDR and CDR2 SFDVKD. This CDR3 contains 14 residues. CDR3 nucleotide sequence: TGTGCCACCAGTGATTTGCGAGGGGACAATGAGCAGTTCTTC. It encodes CATSDLRGDNEQFF.

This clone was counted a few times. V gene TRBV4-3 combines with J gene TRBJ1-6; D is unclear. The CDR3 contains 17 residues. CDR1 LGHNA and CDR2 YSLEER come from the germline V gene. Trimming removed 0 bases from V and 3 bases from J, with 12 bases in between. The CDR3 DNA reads TGCGCCAGCAGCCAAGATCAGGCGCCAGGCTATAATTCACCCCTCCACTTT. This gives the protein CASSQDQAPGYNSPLHF.

Written as DNA, the CDR3 is TGTGCCAGTAGTATAGCCAGATACAATGAGCAGTTCTTC. Encoded protein: CASSIARYNEQFF. The chain combines TRBV19 with TRBJ2-1; D is uncertain. Germline V gives CDR1 LNHDA, CDR2 SQIVND (reference sequence). The CDR3 consists of 13 residues. V dropped 1 base and J dropped 4 bases, with 5 bases sitting between them.

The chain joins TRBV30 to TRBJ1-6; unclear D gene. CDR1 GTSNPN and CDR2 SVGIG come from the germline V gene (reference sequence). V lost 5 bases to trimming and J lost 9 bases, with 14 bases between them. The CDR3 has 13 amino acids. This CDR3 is CAWGEPTFSPLHF. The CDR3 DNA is TGTGCCTGGGGAGAGCCTACATTTTCACCCCTCCACTTT.

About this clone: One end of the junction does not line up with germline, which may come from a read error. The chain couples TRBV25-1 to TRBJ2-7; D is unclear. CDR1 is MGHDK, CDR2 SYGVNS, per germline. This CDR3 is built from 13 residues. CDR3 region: CASSVSASSEQYF. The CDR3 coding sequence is TGTGCCAGCAGTGTTTCTGCATCCTCCGAGCAGTACTTC.

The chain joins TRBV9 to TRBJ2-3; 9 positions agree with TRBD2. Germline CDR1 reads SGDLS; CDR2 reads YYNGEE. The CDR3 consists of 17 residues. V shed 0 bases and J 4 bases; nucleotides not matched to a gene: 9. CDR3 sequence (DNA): TGTGCCAGCAGCGTAGGGGCTAGCGGGGATAGGTCAGATACGCAGTATTTT. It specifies CASSVGASGDRSDTQYF.

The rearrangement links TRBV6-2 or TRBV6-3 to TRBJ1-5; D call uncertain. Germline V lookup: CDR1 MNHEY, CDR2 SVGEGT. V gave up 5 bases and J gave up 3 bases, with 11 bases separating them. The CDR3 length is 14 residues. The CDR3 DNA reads TGTGCCAGCAGTCGAGGAATGCTCAATCAGCCCCAGCATTTT. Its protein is CASSRGMLNQPQHF.